This note documents a single T cell receptor (beta chain) sequence. This CDR3 is built from 16 residues. Germline V gene lookup returns CDR1 SGHVS and CDR2 FNYEAQ. This specimen comes from a study of tumor-infiltrating lymphocytes in oesophageal squamous cell carcinoma. TCRdb recomputed calls from the PCR reads with MiXCR, one row per CDR3 protein. This sample has 8,500 to 14,000 distinct CDR3 sequences; roughly three fifths occur once, and the top ten carry more than 20%. The chain has TRBV7-6 and TRBJ2-5, with D perhaps given as TRBD1 or TRBD2 (6 bases each). The J call may be incorrect, as the DNA end agrees better with TRBJ2-7. The sequenced sample was esophageal tumor tissue. The source is a male donor with esophageal squamous cell carcinoma. The CDR3 sequence: CASSLTGGLLSYEQYF. DNA for the CDR3: TGTGCCAGCAGCTTAACTGGGGGGCTCCTCTCCTACGAGCAGTACTTC.